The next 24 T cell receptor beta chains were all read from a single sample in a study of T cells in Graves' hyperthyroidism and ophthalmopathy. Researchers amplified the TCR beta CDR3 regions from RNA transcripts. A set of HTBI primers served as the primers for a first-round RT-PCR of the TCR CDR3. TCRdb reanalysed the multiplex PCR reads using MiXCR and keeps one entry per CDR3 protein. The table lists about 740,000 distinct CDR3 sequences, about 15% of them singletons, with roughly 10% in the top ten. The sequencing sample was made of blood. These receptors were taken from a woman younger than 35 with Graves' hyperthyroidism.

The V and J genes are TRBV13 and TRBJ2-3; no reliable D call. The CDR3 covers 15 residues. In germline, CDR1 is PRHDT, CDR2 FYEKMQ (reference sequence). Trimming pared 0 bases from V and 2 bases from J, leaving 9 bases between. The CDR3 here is CASSLGPPVTDTQYF. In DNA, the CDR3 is TGTGCCAGCAGCTTAGGACCCCCGGTCACAGATACGCAGTATTTT.

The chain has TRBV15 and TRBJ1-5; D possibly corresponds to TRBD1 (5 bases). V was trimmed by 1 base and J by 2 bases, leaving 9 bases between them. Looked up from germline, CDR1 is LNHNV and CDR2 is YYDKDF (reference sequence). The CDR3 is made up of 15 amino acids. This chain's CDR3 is CATSRGRDGNQPQHF. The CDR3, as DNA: TGTGCCACCAGCAGAGGTAGGGACGGCAATCAGCCCCAGCATTTT.

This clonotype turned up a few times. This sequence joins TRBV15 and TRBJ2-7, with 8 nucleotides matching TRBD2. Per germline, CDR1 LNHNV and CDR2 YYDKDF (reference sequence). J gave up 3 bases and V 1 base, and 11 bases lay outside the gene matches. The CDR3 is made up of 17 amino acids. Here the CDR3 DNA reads TGTGCCACCAGCAGAGGGGTCAAGGTAGCGGGGATCTACGAGCAGTACTTC. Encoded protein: CATSRGVKVAGIYEQYF. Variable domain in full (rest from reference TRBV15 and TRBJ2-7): DAMVIQNPRYQVTQFGKPVTLSCSQTLNHNVMYWYQQKSSQAPKLLFHYYDKDFNNEADTPDNFQSRRPNTSFCFLDIRSPGLGDTAMYLCATSRGVKVAGIYEQYFGPGTRLTVT.

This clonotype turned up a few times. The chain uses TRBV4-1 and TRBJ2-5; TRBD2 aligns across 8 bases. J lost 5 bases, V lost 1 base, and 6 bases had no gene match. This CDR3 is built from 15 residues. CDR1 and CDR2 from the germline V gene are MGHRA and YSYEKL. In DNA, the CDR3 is TGCGCCAGCAGCCAAGTTGGACTAGCCACGGAGACCCAGTACTTC. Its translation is CASSQVGLATETQYF.

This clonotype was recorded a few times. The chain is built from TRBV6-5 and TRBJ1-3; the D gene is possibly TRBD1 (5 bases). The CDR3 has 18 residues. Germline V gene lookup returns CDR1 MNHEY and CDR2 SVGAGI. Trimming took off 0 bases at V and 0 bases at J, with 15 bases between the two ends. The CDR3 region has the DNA TGTGCCAGCAGTTACTCGAGGACAACTTATTCCTCTGGAAACACCATATATTTT. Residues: CASSYSRTTYSSGNTIYF.

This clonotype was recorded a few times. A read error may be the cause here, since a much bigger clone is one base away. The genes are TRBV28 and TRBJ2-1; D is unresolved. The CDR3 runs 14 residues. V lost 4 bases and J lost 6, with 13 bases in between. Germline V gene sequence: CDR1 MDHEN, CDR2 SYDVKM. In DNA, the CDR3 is TGTGCCAGCAGTTCAGAGGCAGCCGGCAATGAGCAGTTCTTC. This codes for CASSSEAAGNEQFF.

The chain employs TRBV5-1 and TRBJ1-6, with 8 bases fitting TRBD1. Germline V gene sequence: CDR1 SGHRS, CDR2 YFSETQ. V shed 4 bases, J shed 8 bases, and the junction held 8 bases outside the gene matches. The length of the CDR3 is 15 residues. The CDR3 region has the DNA TGCGCCAGCAGCCGTCGGACAGGGTTGGATTCACCCCTCCACTTT. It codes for CASSRRTGLDSPLHF.

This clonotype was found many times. CDR3: CASRRDRGAYNEQFF. CDR3 coding DNA: TGTGCCAGCAGACGTGACAGGGGGGCCTACAATGAGCAGTTCTTC. V gene TRBV2 combines with J gene TRBJ2-1, with TRBD1 matching over 9 bases. The CDR3 length is 15 residues. Germline CDR1 and CDR2: SNHLY and FYNNEI. Trimming removed 6 bases from V and 2 bases from J; junction bases left unmatched: 5.

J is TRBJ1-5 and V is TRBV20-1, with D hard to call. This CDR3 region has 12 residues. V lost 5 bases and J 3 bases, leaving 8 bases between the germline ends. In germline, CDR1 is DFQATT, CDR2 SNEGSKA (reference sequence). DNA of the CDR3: TGCAGTGCTCCCGGTCCCAATCAGCCCCAGCATTTT. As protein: CSAPGPNQPQHF.

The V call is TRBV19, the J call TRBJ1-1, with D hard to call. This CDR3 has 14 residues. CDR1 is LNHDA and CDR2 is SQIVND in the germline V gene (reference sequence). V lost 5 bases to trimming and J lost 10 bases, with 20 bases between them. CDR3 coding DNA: TGTGCCAGTAGTTCATTGGGTTATAGGGCCCCAGCTTTCTTT. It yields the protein CASSSLGYRAPAFF.

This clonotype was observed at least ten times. The CDR3 protein is CAIRGPGAGAYEQYF. In DNA form, the CDR3 reads TGTGCCATCAGGGGCCCCGGAGCGGGAGCCTACGAGCAGTACTTC. The chain joins TRBV10-3 to TRBJ2-7, with 8 bases that match TRBD2. CDR1 ENHRY and CDR2 SYGVKD come from the germline V gene. The CDR3 sequence is 15 residues long. V lost 6 bases and J lost 2; bases outside the gene matches: 9.

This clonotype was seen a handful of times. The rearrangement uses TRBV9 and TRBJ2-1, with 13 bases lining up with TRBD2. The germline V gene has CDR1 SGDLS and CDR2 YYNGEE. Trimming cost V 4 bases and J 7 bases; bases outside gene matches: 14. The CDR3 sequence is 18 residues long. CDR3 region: CASSPGGTSGISGNEQFF. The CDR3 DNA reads TGTGCCAGCAGCCCCGGAGGGACTAGCGGGATCTCGGGGAATGAGCAGTTCTTC.

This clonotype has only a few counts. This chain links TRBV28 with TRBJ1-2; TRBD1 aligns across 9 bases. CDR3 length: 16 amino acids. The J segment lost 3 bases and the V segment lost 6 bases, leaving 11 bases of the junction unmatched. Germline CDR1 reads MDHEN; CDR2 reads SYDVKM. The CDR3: CASRDRGEGGDYGYTF. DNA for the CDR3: TGTGCCAGCAGGGACAGGGGTGAAGGAGGGGACTATGGCTACACCTTC.

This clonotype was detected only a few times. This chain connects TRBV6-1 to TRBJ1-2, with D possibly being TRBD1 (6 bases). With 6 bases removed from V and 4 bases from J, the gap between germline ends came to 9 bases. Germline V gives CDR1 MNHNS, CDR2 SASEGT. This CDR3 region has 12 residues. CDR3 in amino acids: CASRDRSYGYTF. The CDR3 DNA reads TGTGCCAGCAGGGACAGAAGCTATGGCTACACCTTC.

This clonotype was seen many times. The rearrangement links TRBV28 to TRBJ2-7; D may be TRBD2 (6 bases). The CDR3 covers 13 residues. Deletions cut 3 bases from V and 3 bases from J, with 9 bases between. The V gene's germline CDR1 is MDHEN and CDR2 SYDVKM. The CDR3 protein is CASSFGGFYEQYF. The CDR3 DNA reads TGTGCCAGCAGTTTTGGGGGGTTCTACGAGCAGTACTTC.

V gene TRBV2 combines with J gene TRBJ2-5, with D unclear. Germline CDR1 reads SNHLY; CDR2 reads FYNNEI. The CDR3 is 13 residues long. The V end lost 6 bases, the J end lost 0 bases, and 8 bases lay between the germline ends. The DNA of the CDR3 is TGTGCCAGCAGGGCGGAGAACCAAGAGACCCAGTACTTC. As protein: CASRAENQETQYF.

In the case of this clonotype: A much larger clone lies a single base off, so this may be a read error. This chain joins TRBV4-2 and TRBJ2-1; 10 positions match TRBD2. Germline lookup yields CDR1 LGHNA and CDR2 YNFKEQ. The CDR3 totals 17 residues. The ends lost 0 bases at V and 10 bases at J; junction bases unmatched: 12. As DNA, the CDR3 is TGTGCCAGCAGCCAAGATCTTACTAGCGGGACTCTGAACGAGCAGTTCTTC. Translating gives CASSQDLTSGTLNEQFF.

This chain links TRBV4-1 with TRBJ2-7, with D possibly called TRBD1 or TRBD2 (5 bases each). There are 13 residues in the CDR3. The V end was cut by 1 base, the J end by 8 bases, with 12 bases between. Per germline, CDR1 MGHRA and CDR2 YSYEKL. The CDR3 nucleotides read TGCGCCAGCAGCCAAGGACAGCCCGGGAAGCAGTACTTC. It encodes CASSQGQPGKQYF.

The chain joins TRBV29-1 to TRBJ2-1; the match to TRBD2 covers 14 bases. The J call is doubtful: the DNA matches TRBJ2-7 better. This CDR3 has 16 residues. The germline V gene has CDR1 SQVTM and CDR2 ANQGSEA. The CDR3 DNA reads TGCAGCGTTGAAACCGGGACTAGCGGGAGCTACAATGAGCAGTACTTC. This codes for CSVETGTSGSYNEQYF.

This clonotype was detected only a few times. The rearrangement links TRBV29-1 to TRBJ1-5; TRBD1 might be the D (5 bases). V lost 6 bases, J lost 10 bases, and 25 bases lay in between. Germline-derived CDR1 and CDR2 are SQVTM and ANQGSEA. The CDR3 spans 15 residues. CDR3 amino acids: CSVVGPGQTAKPQHF. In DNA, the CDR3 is TGCAGCGTGGTTGGTCCCGGGCAGACAGCTAAACCCCAGCATTTT.

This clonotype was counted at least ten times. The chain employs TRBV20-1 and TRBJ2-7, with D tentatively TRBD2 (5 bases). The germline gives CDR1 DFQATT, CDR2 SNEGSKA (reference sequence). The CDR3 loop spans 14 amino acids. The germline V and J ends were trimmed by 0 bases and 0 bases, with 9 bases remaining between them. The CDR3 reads CSARDVGSSYEQYF. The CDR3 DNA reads TGCAGTGCTAGAGACGTAGGGAGCTCCTACGAGCAGTACTTC.

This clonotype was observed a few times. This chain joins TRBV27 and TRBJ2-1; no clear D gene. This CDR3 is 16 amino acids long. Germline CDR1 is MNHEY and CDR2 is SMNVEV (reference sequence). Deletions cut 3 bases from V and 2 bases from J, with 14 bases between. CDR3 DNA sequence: TGTGCCAGCAGTTTGCCAGCGTCGAGGACCTACAATGAGCAGTTCTTC. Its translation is CASSLPASRTYNEQFF.

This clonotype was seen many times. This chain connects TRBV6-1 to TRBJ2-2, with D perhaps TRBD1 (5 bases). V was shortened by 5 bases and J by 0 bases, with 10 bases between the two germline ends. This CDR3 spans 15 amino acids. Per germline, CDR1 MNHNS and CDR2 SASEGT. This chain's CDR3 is CASSPQTANTGELFF. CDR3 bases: TGTGCCAGCAGTCCACAGACAGCGAACACCGGGGAGCTGTTTTTT.

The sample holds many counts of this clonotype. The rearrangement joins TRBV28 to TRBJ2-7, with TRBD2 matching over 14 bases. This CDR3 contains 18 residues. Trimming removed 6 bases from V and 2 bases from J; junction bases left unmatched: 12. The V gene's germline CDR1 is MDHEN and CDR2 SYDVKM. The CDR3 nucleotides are TGTGCCAGCAGCGGGACTAGCGGGAGAGGGTTCGCGGCCTACGAGCAGTACTTC. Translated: CASSGTSGRGFAAYEQYF.